This TCR beta chain was sequenced in a study of cytomegalovirus exposure and HLA in healthy donors. The germline gives CDR1 MGHRA, CDR2 YSYEKL. The CDR3 consists of 16 residues. With 3 bases removed from V and 3 bases from J, the gap between germline ends came to 18 bases. General study findings and limits: Earlier results showed most TCR beta V segments being productive about 87% or about 30% of the time.

Turning to this clone: No antigen is known for it.

13 Jbeta primers and 60 Vbeta primers were used for the PCR. Profiling relied on immunoSEQ multiplex PCR, and the TCRdb table lists in-frame clones only, not all of them. This table has approximately 31,000 clones, around nine tenths appearing once. The J gene is TRBJ2-7, the V gene TRBV4-1; TRBD1 is a possible D gene (7 bases). The specimen was PBMCs. This TCR was recovered from a boy aged 5 to 17 in good health and CMV-seronegative. The CDR3 loop is CASSHGLPGQDYEQYF. The CDR3 DNA reads as TGCGCCAGCAGCCATGGACTACCCGGACAGGACTACGAGCAGTACTTC.